One and the same sample provided the 6 T cell receptor beta chains below, sequenced in a study of CD8 T cells in Susac syndrome. RNA totalling about 0.45 to 1 ug underwent reverse transcription with random hexamers. In TCRdb, the immunoSEQ multiplex PCR reads were re-called with MiXCR into one record per CDR3 protein. This sample carries under 550,000 distinct CDR3 sequences, around 85% of them seen once, and the ten largest clones take 0.12%. Sequencing was carried out using CD8+ T cells from PBMCs. The source of these receptors is a human donor with multiple sclerosis.

The rearrangement links TRBV6-1 to TRBJ1-2; D not resolved. This CDR3 spans 13 amino acids. V was trimmed by 5 bases and J by 4 bases, leaving 11 bases between them. Germline V gene lookup returns CDR1 MNHNS and CDR2 SASEGT. Written as DNA, the CDR3 is TGTGCCAGCAGTTCTGGGTCAGGCTATGGCTACACCTTC. Encoded protein: CASSSGSGYGYTF.

The chain combines TRBV3-1 with TRBJ1-1; unclear D gene. V lost 0 bases to trimming and J lost 11 bases, with 13 bases between them. Germline V CDR1 and CDR2: LGHDT, YNNKEL (reference sequence). The CDR3 covers 13 residues. This chain's CDR3 is CASSQDGNLPAFF. The DNA for the CDR3 is TGTGCCAGCAGCCAAGATGGTAACCTCCCCGCTTTCTTT.

The chain joins TRBV7-9 to TRBJ2-5; maybe TRBD1 (6 bases). V lost 5 bases and J lost 5, with 21 bases in between. The CDR3 consists of 16 residues. Looked up from germline, CDR1 is SEHNR and CDR2 is FQNEAQ (reference sequence). CDR3 region: CASSPTTGTPQETQYF. Here the CDR3 DNA reads TGTGCCAGCAGCCCCACCACCGGGACACCTCAGGAGACCCAGTACTTC.

The CDR3 loop is CASSGGDTNTDTQYF. Written as DNA, the CDR3 is TGTGCCAGCAGCGGGGGGGACACTAACACAGATACGCAGTATTTT. The chain has TRBV7-2 and TRBJ2-3, with D possibly being TRBD2 (7 bases). The CDR3 length is 15 residues. Germline V CDR1 and CDR2: SGHTA, FQGNSA. V dropped 5 bases and J dropped 2 bases, with 14 bases sitting between them.

This chain links TRBV27 with TRBJ1-1; 8 positions agree with TRBD1. The ends lost 6 bases at V and 0 bases at J; junction bases unmatched: 6. CDR3 length: 15 residues. Looked up from germline, CDR1 is MNHEY and CDR2 is SMNVEV (reference sequence). The CDR3 coding sequence is TGTGCCAGCAGAGCCGGACAGGGAATGAACACTGAAGCTTTCTTT. This gives the protein CASRAGQGMNTEAFF.

A note on this clonotype: At one end the junction does not follow the germline gene, possibly because of a read error. The chain joins TRBV4-1 to TRBJ2-7; TRBD1 might be the D (5 bases). The V gene's germline CDR1 is MGHRA and CDR2 YSYEKL. This CDR3 has 17 amino acids. CDR3 bases: TGCGCCAGCGGCCAAGAAAAGTGTACAGGTATATCCTACGAGCAGTACTTC. Its protein is CASGQEKCTGISYEQYF.